These T cell receptor beta chains were read from a single sample in a study of circulating tumor DNA in untreated peripheral T-cell lymphoma. Measured with immunoSEQ multiplex PCR; TCRdb has only the in-frame clones, and not every one. The sample carries approximately 10,000 clones, around 74% recorded once. The sequenced sample consisted of tumor tissue. All receptors derive from a human donor with peripheral T-cell lymphoma. The CDR3 runs from the conserved cysteine through the conserved F or W. The D gene is left open where the match is weak. Only some rows state a clone size, as once, few, many or a class for expanded clones.

V gene	clone size	D gene	J gene	CDR3 DNA	CDR3 protein
TRBV23-1	-	-	TRBJ1-3	TGCGCCAGCAGTCAGGAGGACGGCGAGCTCTCTGGAAACACCATATATTTT	CASSQEDGELSGNTIYF
TRBV8-2	-	-	TRBJ1-3	TGTGCCAGCAGCCCTACAGGGGGCCCTGGAAACACCATATATTTT	CASSPTGGPGNTIYF
TRBV4-1	-	-	TRBJ2-7	TGCGCCAGCAGTCCATCTGGGGGTTCCTACGAGCAGTACTTC	CASSPSGGSYEQYF
TRBV11-3	-	-	TRBJ1-2	TGTGCTAGCAGCTTACCGGGATCACTAAACTATGGCTACACCTTC	CASSLPGSLNYGYTF
TRBV7-5	-	-	TRBJ2-6	TGTGCCAGCAGCTTAGATTTGGGGTGGGCTGGGGCCAACGTCCTGACTTTC	CASSLDLGWAGANVLTF
TRBV1	-	-	TRBJ2-3	TGCGCCAGCAGCCCCCGCGTCGACACCCACACAGATACGCAGTATTTT	CASSPRVDTHTDTQYF
TRBV18	-	-	TRBJ2-7	TGTGCCAGCTCACCAAGCGTCAGTTTAGGCGAGCAGTACTTC	CASSPSVSLGEQYF
TRBV29-1	-	TRBD2	TRBJ2-3	TGCAGCGTAGCTCCTAGCGGTAGCACAGATACGCAGTATTTT	CSVAPSGSTDTQYF
TRBV27	once	-	TRBJ2-7	TGTGCCAGCAGTTTACCCGGGACACCTTACGAGCAGTACTTC	CASSLPGTPYEQYF
TRBV28	-	-	TRBJ1-5	TGTGCCAGCAGTTTAGGAGTTTATAGCAATCAGCCCCAGCATTTT	CASSLGVYSNQPQHF
TRBV14	-	-	TRBJ1-4	TGTGCCAGCAGCCAACTGCGGGGAAGGACAGACGATGAAAAACTGTTTTTT	CASSQLRGRTDDEKLFF
TRBV19	-	-	TRBJ2-3	TGTGCCAGCGGGACGCCCACAGATACGCAGTATTTT	CASGTPTDTQYF
TRBV19	few	TRBD2	TRBJ2-7	TGTGCCAGTAGCACAAATCCGGGACTAGCAGAAGAGCAGTACTTC	CASSTNPGLAEEQYF
TRBV23-1	once	-	TRBJ1-1	TGCGCCAGCAGCCGGATGGACCTCCCTGAAGCTTTCTTT	CASSRMDLPEAFF
TRBV29-1	-	-	TRBJ2-2	TGCAGCGTTGAGGGACGGAGCACCGGGGAGCTGTTTTTT	CSVEGRSTGELFF
TRBV6-8	-	-	TRBJ2-3	TGTGCCAGCAGTTACGGGGGGCGCACAGATACGCAGTATTTT	CASSYGGRTDTQYF
TRBV19	-	-	TRBJ1-6	TGTGCCAGTAGTATAGGGCGCACAGGGAATTCACCCCTCCACTTT	CASSIGRTGNSPLHF
TRBV6-8	-	-	TRBJ1-6	TGTGCCAGCAGTTACGATCGGACAGCTAACTCCTATAATTCACCCCTCCACTTT	CASSYDRTANSYNSPLHF
TRBV6-1	few	-	TRBJ1-2	TGTGCCAGCAGTGAAGCGGGAACACTCTATGGCTACACCTTC	CASSEAGTLYGYTF
TRBV11-3	-	-	TRBJ2-6	TGTGCCAGCAACCCAGGTGGAGGGGCCAACTCTGGGGCCAACGTCCTGACTTTC	CASNPGGGANSGANVLTF
TRBV28	-	-	TRBJ1-5	TGTGCCAGCAGTGGACGAGGGCAGCCCCAGCATTTT	CASSGRGQPQHF
TRBV18	-	-	TRBJ1-6	TGTGCCAGCTCACCAGGGGTTTCCTATAATTCACCCCTCCACTTT	CASSPGVSYNSPLHF
TRBV5-1	-	-	TRBJ2-7	TGCGCCAGCAGCCAAGATTGGACAGAGCGGCGCTACGAGCAGTACTTC	CASSQDWTERRYEQYF
TRBV12-5	-	-	TRBJ1-6	TGTGCCAGCATTGGGAACAATTCACCCCTCCACTTT	CASIGNNSPLHF
TRBV23-1	-	-	TRBJ1-5	TGCGCCAGCAGTCAAAGGGAATGTGGGTACCGCGGAAATCGCAATCAGCCCCAGCATTTT	CASSQRECGYRGNRNQPQHF
TRBV28	-	-	TRBJ1-5	TGTGCCAGCAGCTTCCGGGGTAAGATCAATCAGCCCCAGCATTTT	CASSFRGKINQPQHF
TRBV19	-	TRBD1	TRBJ2-5	TGTGCCAGTAGTGCCTCCAGGGGGACCCGGGAGACCCAGTACTTC	CASSASRGTRETQYF
TRBV7-6	few	-	TRBJ1-5	TGTGCCAGCAGCTTGGAGGCTGGTCGGGCCAAGCCCCAGCATTTT	CASSLEAGRAKPQHF
TRBV6-8	-	-	TRBJ2-3	TGTGCCAGCAGTTATCCATCGGGGTTACGCACAGATACGCAGTATTTT	CASSYPSGLRTDTQYF
TRBV18	-	-	TRBJ1-3	TGTGCCAGCTCACCGTACCGGGGGGACCTCTCTGGAAACACCATATATTTT	CASSPYRGDLSGNTIYF
TRBV6-8	-	-	TRBJ2-7	TGTGCCAGCAAAACGGTCGGCTACGAGCAGTACTTC	CASKTVGYEQYF
TRBV19	-	-	TRBJ1-2	TGTGCCAGTAAAGAGGGACACCGAAACTATGGCTACATCTTC	CASKEGHRNYGYIF
TRBV5-1	-	-	TRBJ2-6	TGCGCCAGCAGAGTCGGGGCAGGGGCCAACGTCCTGACTTTC	CASRVGAGANVLTF
TRBV11-3	-	-	TRBJ1-1	TGTGCCAGCAGCCTACTCGTGAAGGGGTGGACTGAAGCTTTCTTT	CASSLLVKGWTEAFF
TRBV11-3	-	-	TRBJ2-4	TGTGCCAGCAGCCCTAATCCTCATCCCAAAAACATTCAGTACTTC	CASSPNPHPKNIQYF
TRBV30	-	TRBD1	TRBJ1-4	TGTGCCTGGAGTGTATCGGGGACAGGAATTTTGTTTTTT	CAWSVSGTGILFF
TRBV5-1	-	-	TRBJ2-3	TGCGCCAGCAGCTTGGGCAGGAGCACAGATACGCAGTATTTT	CASSLGRSTDTQYF
TRBV18	few	-	TRBJ1-1	TGTGCCAGCTCACCAGGTGGAACCACTGAAGCTTTCTTT	CASSPGGTTEAFF
TRBV11-3	medium-sized	TRBD1	TRBJ1-3	TGTGCCAGCAGCCCGGGGACAGGGTTTACTGGAAACACCATATATTTT	CASSPGTGFTGNTIYF
TRBV5-1	once	TRBD1	TRBJ1-2	TGCGCCAGCAGACCAAGACTGACAGGGGCCTATGGCTACACCTTC	CASRPRLTGAYGYTF
TRBV6-1	-	-	TRBJ1-4	TGTGCCAGCAGTGAAGCGCTTCGATGGGGTTCTAATGAAAAACTGTTTTTT	CASSEALRWGSNEKLFF
TRBV11-3	-	-	TRBJ2-5	TGTGCCAGCAGCTCGGGTGGGAGCTCGGAGACCCAGTACTTC	CASSSGGSSETQYF
TRBV4-1	few	TRBD1	TRBJ1-5	TGCGCCAGCAGCCACCTGGACAGGGCGGGCAATCAGCCCCAGCATTTT	CASSHLDRAGNQPQHF
TRBV27	-	-	TRBJ1-5	TGTGCCAGCAGTTTATCGACGGGGTGGGAGCCCCAGCATTTT	CASSLSTGWEPQHF
TRBV5-1	-	-	TRBJ1-1	TGCGCCAGCAGCTTAACCCGGATGTGGACTGAAGCTTTCTTT	CASSLTRMWTEAFF
TRBV23-1	-	TRBD1	TRBJ1-3	TGCGCCAGCGTTCCACCGTCAGGGACAGGGGTTAGTTTCGGAAGATTT	CASVPPSGTGVSFGRF
TRBV7-7	-	TRBD1	TRBJ1-3	TGTGCCAGCTTGGACAGGGGCTCTGGAAACACCATATATTTT	CASLDRGSGNTIYF
TRBV9	-	-	TRBJ1-2	TGTGCCAGCAGCGTAGTGGCGGAGTCCTATGGCTACACCTTC	CASSVVAESYGYTF
TRBV6-8	-	TRBD1	TRBJ1-5	TGTGCCAGCGGGGACAGGGACAATCAGCCCCAGCATTTT	CASGDRDNQPQHF